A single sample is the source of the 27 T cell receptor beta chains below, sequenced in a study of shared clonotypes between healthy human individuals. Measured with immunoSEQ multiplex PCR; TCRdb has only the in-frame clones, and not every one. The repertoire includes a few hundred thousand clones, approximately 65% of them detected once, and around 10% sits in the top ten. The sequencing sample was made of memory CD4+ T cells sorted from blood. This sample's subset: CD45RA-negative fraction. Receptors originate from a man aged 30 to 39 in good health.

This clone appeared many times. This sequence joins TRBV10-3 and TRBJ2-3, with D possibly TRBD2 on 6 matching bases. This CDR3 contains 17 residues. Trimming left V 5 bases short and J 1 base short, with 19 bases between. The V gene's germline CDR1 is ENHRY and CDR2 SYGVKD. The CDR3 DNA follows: TGTGCCATCAGTCCGGACTCCCCGGGAGATGGCACAGATACGCAGTATTTT. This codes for CAISPDSPGDGTDTQYF.

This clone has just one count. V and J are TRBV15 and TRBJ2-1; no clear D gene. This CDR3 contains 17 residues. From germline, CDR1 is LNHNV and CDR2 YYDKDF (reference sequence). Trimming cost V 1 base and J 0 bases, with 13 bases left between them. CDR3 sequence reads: CATSRGVGGSSYNEQFF. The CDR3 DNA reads TGTGCCACCAGCAGAGGTGTAGGCGGAAGCTCCTACAATGAGCAGTTCTTC.

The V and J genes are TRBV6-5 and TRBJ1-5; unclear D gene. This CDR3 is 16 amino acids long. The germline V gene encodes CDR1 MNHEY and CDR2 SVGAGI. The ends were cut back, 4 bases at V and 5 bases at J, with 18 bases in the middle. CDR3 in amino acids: CASSSGPGLPYQPQHF. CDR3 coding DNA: TGTGCCAGCAGTTCTGGACCGGGTCTCCCCTATCAGCCCCAGCATTTT.

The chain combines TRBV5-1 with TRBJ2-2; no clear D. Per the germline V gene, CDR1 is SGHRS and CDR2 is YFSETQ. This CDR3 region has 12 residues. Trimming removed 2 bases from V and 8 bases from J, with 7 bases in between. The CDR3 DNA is TGCGCCAGCAGCTTTTCGGTTGGGGAGCTGTTTTTT. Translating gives CASSFSVGELFF.

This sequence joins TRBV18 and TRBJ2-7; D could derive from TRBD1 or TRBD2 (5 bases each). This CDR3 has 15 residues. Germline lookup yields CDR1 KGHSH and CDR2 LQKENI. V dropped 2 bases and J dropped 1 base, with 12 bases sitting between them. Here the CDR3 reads CASSPEGLGSYEQYF. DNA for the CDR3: TGTGCCAGCTCACCAGAGGGGCTAGGGTCCTACGAGCAGTACTTC.

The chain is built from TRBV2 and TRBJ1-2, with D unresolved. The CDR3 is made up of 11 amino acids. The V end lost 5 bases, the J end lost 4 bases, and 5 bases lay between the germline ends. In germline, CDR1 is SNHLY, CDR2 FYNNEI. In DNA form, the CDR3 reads TGTGCCAGCAGTAGTAGCTATGGCTACACCTTC. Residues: CASSSSYGYTF.

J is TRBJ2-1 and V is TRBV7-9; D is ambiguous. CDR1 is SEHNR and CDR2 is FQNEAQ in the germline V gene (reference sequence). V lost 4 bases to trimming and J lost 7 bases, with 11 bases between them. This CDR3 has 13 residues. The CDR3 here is CASSSRVGNEQFF. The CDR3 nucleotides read TGTGCCAGCAGCTCCCGGGTAGGGAATGAGCAGTTCTTC. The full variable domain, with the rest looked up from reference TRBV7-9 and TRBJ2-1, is DTGVSQNPRHKITKRGQNVTFRCDPISEHNRLYWYRQTLGQGPEFLTYFQNEAQLEKSRLLSDRFSAERPKGSFSTLEIQRTEQGDSAMYLCASSSRVGNEQFFGPGTRLTVL.

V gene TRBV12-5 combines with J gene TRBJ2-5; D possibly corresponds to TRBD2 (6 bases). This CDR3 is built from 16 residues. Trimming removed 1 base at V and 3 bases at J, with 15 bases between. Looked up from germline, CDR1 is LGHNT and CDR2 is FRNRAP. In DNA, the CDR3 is TGTGCTAGTGGTTTGGACCCCACATGGGGGGAAGAGACCCAGTACTTC. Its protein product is CASGLDPTWGEETQYF.

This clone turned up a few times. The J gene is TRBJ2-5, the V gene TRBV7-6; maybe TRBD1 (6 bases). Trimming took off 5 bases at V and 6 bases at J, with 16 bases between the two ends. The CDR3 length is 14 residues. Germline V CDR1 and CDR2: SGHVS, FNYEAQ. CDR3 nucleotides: TGTGCCAGCAGCCGGGATCAGGGGCCGAAGACCCAGTACTTC. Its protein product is CASSRDQGPKTQYF.

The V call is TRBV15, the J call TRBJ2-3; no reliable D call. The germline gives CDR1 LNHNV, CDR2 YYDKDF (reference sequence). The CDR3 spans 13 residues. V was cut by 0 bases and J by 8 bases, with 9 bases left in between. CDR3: CATSRDRTGTQYF. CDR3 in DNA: TGTGCCACCAGCAGAGATCGTACGGGTACGCAGTATTTT.

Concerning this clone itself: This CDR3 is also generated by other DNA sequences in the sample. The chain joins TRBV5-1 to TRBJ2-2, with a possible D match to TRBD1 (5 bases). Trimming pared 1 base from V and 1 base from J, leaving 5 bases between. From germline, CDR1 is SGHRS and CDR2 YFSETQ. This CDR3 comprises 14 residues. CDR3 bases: TGCGCCAGCAGCTTGACAGGGAACACCGGGGAGCTGTTTTTT. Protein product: CASSLTGNTGELFF.

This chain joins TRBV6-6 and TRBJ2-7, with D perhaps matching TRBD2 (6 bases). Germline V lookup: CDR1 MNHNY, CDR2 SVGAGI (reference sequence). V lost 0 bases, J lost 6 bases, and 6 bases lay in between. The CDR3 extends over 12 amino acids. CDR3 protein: CASSYSGGEQYF. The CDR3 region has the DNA TGTGCCAGCAGTTACTCCGGGGGCGAGCAGTACTTC.

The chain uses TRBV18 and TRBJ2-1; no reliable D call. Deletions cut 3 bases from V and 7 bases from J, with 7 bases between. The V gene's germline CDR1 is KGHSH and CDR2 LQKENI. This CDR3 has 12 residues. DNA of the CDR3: TGTGCCAGCTCACCGCAGAGTAATGAGCAGTTCTTC. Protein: CASSPQSNEQFF.

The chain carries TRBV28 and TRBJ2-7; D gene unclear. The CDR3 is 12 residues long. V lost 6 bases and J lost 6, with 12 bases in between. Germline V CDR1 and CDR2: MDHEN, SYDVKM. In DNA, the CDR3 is TGTGCCAGCAGCTATAATTTCTTCGAGCAGTACTTC. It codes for CASSYNFFEQYF.

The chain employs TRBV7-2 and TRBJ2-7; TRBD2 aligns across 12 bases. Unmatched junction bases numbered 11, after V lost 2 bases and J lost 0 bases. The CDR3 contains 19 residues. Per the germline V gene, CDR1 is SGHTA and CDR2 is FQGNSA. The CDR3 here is CASSLLGSSGRVGSYEQYF. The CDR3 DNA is TGTGCCAGCAGCTTACTTGGATCTAGCGGGAGGGTCGGCTCCTACGAGCAGTACTTC. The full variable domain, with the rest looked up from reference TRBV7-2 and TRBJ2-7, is GAGVSQSPSNKVTEKGKDVELRCDPISGHTALYWYRQSLGQGLEFLIYFQGNSAPDKSGLPSDRFSAERTGGSVSTLTIQRTQQEDSAVYLCASSLLGSSGRVGSYEQYFGPGTRLTVT.

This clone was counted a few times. The CDR3, as DNA: TGTGCCAGCAGCTTAATAGGGCGGGAGGCAAGGCAGTTCTTC. Protein: CASSLIGREARQFF. The rearrangement uses TRBV11-3 and TRBJ2-1; 8 bases line up with TRBD2. Looked up from germline, CDR1 is SGHNT and CDR2 is YENEEA. With V trimmed by 2 bases and J by 12 bases, 9 bases remained unmatched. The CDR3 has 14 residues.

For the CDR3, the DNA is TGTGCCAGCAGCCTGACTGATGGACAGGGTTCCTACGAGCAGTACTTC. Translating it yields CASSLTDGQGSYEQYF. The chain uses TRBV7-6 and TRBJ2-7; 8 bases are a match to TRBD1. J was trimmed by 1 base and V by 5 bases; bases with no gene match: 10. CDR1 is SGHVS, CDR2 FNYEAQ, per germline. The CDR3 length is 16 residues.

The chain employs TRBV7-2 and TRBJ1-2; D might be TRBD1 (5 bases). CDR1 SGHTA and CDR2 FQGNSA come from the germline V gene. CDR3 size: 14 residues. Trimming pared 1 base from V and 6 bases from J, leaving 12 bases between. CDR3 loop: CASSLDAGPDGYTF. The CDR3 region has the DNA TGTGCCAGCAGCTTAGACGCGGGACCCGATGGCTACACCTTC.

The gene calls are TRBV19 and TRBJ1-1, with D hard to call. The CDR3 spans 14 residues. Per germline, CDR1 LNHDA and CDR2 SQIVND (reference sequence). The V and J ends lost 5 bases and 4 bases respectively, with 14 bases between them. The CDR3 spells CASSHVGRTTEAFF. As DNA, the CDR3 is TGTGCCAGTAGTCACGTTGGACGGACCACTGAAGCTTTCTTT. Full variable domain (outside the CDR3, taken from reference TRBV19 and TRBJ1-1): DGGITQSPKYLFRKEGQNVTLSCEQNLNHDAMYWYRQDPGQGLRLIYYSQIVNDFQKGDIAEGYSVSREKKESFPLTVTSAQKNPTAFYLCASSHVGRTTEAFFGQGTRLTVV.

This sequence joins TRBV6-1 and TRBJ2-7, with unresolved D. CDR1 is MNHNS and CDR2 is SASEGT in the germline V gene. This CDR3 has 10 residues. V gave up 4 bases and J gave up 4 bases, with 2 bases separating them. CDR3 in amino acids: CASSVYEQYF. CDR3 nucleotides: TGTGCCAGCAGTGTTTACGAGCAGTACTTC.

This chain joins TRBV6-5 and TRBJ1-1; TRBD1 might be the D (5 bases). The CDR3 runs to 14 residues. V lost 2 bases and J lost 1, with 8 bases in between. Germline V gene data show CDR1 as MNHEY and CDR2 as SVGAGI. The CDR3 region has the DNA TGTGCCAGCAGTTACACGGGGCAGAACACTGAAGCTTTCTTT. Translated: CASSYTGQNTEAFF.

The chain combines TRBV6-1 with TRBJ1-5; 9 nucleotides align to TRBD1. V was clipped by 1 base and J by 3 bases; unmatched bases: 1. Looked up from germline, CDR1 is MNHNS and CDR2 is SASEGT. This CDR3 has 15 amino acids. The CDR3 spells CASSEGTGDNQPQHF. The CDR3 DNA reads TGTGCCAGCAGTGAAGGGACAGGGGACAATCAGCCCCAGCATTTT.

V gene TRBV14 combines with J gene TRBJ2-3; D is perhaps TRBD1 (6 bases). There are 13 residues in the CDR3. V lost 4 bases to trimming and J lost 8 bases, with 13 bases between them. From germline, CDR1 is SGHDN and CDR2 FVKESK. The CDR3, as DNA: TGTGCCAGCAGCCTAAGGGGGTCCGGTACGCAGTATTTT. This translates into CASSLRGSGTQYF.

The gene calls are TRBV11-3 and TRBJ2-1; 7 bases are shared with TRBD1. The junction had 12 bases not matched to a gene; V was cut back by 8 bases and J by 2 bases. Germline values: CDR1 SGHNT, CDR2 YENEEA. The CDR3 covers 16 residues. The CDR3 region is CASRPTGTAPYNEQFF. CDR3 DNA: TGTGCCAGCCGACCGACCGGGACAGCCCCCTACAATGAGCAGTTCTTC.

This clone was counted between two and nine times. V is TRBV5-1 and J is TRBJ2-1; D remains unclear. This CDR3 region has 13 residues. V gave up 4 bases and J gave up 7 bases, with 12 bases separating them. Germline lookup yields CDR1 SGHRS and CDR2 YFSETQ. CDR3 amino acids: CASSRVGRNEQFF. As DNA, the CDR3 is TGCGCCAGCAGCCGGGTCGGAAGGAATGAGCAGTTCTTC.

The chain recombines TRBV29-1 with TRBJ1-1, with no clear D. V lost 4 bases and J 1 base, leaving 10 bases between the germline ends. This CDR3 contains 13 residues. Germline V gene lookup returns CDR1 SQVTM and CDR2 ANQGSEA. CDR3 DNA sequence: TGCAGCGTTGCGTGGGCAGCGAACACTGAAGCTTTCTTT. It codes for CSVAWAANTEAFF.

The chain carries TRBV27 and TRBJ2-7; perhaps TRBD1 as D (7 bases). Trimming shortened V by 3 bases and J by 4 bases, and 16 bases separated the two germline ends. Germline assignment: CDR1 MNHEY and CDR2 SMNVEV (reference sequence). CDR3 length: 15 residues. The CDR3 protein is CASSFFAAGGYEQYF. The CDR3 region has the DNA TGTGCCAGCAGTTTTTTCGCGGCAGGGGGGTACGAGCAGTACTTC.